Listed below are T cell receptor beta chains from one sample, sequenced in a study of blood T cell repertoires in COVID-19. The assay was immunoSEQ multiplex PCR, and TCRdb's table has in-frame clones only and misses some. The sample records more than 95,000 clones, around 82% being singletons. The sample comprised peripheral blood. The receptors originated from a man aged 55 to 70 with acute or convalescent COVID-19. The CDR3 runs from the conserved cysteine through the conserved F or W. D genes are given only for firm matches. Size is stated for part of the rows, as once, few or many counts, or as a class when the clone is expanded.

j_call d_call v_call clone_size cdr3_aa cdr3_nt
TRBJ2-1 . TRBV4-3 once CASSQEFGSNEQFF TGCGCCAGCAGCCAAGAATTCGGGAGCAATGAGCAGTTCTTC
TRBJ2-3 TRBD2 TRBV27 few CASSVGRRDTDTQYF TGTGCCAGCAGTGTCGGGAGGAGAGACACAGATACGCAGTATTTT
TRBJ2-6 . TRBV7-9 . CASSPLGSYYSGANVLTF TGTGCCAGCAGCCCCCTAGGCAGTTACTACTCTGGGGCCAACGTCCTGACTTTC
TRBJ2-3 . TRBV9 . CASSVAVGGDTQYF TGTGCCAGCAGCGTAGCCGTCGGCGGAGATACGCAGTATTTT
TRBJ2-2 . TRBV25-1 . CASSERGTVNTGELFF TGTGCCAGCAGTGAACGCGGGACTGTGAACACCGGGGAGCTGTTTTTT
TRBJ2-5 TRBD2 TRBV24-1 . CATSDAKASGETQYF TGTGCCACCAGTGATGCAAAGGCTAGCGGGGAGACCCAGTACTTC
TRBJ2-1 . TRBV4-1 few CASSQDFTTVRRTGEQFF TGCGCCAGCAGCCAAGATTTCACAACAGTCAGGCGAACAGGTGAGCAGTTCTTC
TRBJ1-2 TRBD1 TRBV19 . CASSMTGQDYGYTF TGTGCCAGTAGTATGACAGGACAGGACTATGGCTACACCTTC
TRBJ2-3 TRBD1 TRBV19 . CASSWTGGGDTQYF TGTGCCAGTAGTTGGACAGGGGGGGGAGATACGCAGTATTTT
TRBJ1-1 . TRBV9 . CASSVDGENTEAFF TGTGCCAGCAGCGTAGATGGAGAGAACACTGAAGCTTTCTTT
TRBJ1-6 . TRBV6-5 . CASSSYSGRYSPLHF TGTGCCAGCAGTTCCTATAGCGGACGGTATTCACCCCTCCACTTT